The 25 T cell receptor beta chains below all came from one sample that was sequenced in a study of blood T cell repertoires in COVID-19. Sequenced by immunoSEQ multiplex PCR; TCRdb stores in-frame clones only, minus some. The sample includes under 200,000 clones, approximately 86% of them seen just once. Sequencing was performed on peripheral blood. These TCRs come from a man between 60 and 70 years old with COVID-19, enrolled during active disease.

This rearrangement joins TRBV6-5 to TRBJ1-2; possible D gene TRBD1, 5 bases. The CDR3 totals 15 residues. Germline CDR1 reads MNHEY; CDR2 reads SVGAGI. Trimming took off 10 bases at V and 4 bases at J, with 22 bases between the two ends. The CDR3 bases are TGTGCCACCCACGCCCGCGGGGCGGGCTCCTATGGCTACACCTTC. Protein product: CATHARGAGSYGYTF.

The chain has TRBV5-4 and TRBJ2-3; 8 nucleotides line up with TRBD2. The CDR3 consists of 16 residues. Germline trimming cut 0 bases from V and 0 bases from J; bases unmatched to any gene: 3. Germline V gene data show CDR1 as SGHNT and CDR2 as YYREEE (reference sequence). CDR3 bases: TGTGCCAGCAGCTTGGGGGCTAGCGGGAGCACAGATACGCAGTATTTT. It is translated as CASSLGASGSTDTQYF.

This rearrangement joins TRBV19 to TRBJ2-7; TRBD1 aligns across 8 bases. Germline values: CDR1 LNHDA, CDR2 SQIVND (reference sequence). V lost 6 bases to trimming and J lost 4 bases; unmatched junction nucleotides: 11. The CDR3 extends over 15 amino acids. CDR3 sequence reads: CASSPTGQGKYEQYF. CDR3 nucleotides: TGTGCCAGTAGCCCGACTGGACAGGGCAAATACGAGCAGTACTTC.

The DNA for the CDR3 is TGTGCCAGTAGACATAAATCGACAGGGTCGGGCTATGGCTACACCTTC. Translation gives CASRHKSTGSGYGYTF. V usage is TRBV19 and J usage is TRBJ1-2; the match to TRBD1 covers 7 bases. The J segment lost 4 bases and the V segment lost 6 bases, leaving 14 bases of the junction unmatched. This CDR3 region has 16 residues. From germline, CDR1 is LNHDA and CDR2 SQIVND (reference sequence).

This clone was picked up a small number of times. The chain couples TRBV10-3 to TRBJ2-3; 7 nucleotides align to TRBD1. V gave up 6 bases and J gave up 4 bases; unmatched junction bases: 7. The CDR3 consists of 14 residues. Germline V lookup: CDR1 ENHRY, CDR2 SYGVKD. The CDR3 coding sequence is TGTGCCATCAGCGAAGGACAGGCCCCAGATACGCAGTATTTT. Amino acid sequence: CAISEGQAPDTQYF.

This clone was found once. This sequence joins TRBV13 and TRBJ1-1; no clear D. The CDR3 runs 16 residues. The germline V gene has CDR1 PRHDT and CDR2 FYEKMQ (reference sequence). Trimming pared 3 bases from V and 0 bases from J, leaving 14 bases between. The CDR3 DNA sequence: TGTGCCAGCAGCTTGTCGCCAGGTCACATGAACACTGAAGCTTTCTTT. Protein sequence: CASSLSPGHMNTEAFF. The full variable domain, in which reference TRBV13 and TRBJ1-1 provide the parts outside the CDR3, is AAGVIQSPRHLIKEKRETATLKCYPIPRHDTVYWYQQGPGQDPQFLISFYEKMQSDKGSIPDRFSAQQFSDYHSELNMSSLELGDSALYFCASSLSPGHMNTEAFFGQGTRLTVV.

This clone has a single count. The gene calls are TRBV6-5 and TRBJ1-5; unclear D gene. Between the trimmed V and J ends, which lost 0 bases and 5 bases, there was a span of 14 bases. This CDR3 has 16 residues. Germline V gene lookup returns CDR1 MNHEY and CDR2 SVGAGI. The CDR3 region is CASSYSGSHRDQPQHF. The CDR3 coding sequence is TGTGCCAGCAGTTACTCAGGGAGTCACCGGGATCAGCCCCAGCATTTT.

This chain links TRBV6-5 with TRBJ2-2, with unresolved D. Germline V CDR1 and CDR2: MNHEY, SVGAGI. Trimming stripped 4 bases from V and 3 bases from J, with 9 bases between. The CDR3 loop spans 14 amino acids. This CDR3 reads CASSFPQDTGELFF. The CDR3 nucleotides are TGTGCCAGCAGTTTCCCTCAGGACACCGGGGAGCTGTTTTTT.

The rearrangement uses TRBV18 and TRBJ2-5; TRBD2 aligns across 14 bases. The CDR3 length is 15 residues. The V gene end was trimmed by 8 bases and the J gene end by 5 bases; junction bases not matched to a gene: 7. Germline values: CDR1 KGHSH, CDR2 LQKENI. The CDR3 bases are TGTGCCAGCGGACTAGCGGGGGGCGCGGGGGAGACCCAGTACTTC. Protein: CASGLAGGAGETQYF.

V gene TRBV12-5 combines with J gene TRBJ1-2, with 7 bases fitting TRBD1. Trimming took 0 bases from V and 2 from J; bases not matched to a gene: 3. In germline, CDR1 is LGHNT, CDR2 FRNRAP. The CDR3 has 15 residues. The CDR3 region has the DNA TGTGCTAGTGGTTTGGTAACAGGGGCCAACTATGGCTACACCTTC. Amino acids: CASGLVTGANYGYTF.

V usage is TRBV10-3 and J usage is TRBJ1-1; perhaps TRBD1 as D (5 bases). The CDR3 is 14 amino acids. The germline V and J ends were trimmed by 4 bases and 3 bases, with 12 bases remaining between them. Germline V gene lookup returns CDR1 ENHRY and CDR2 SYGVKD. The CDR3 protein is CAISAQGRDTEAFF. DNA of the CDR3: TGTGCCATCAGTGCTCAGGGCCGGGACACTGAAGCTTTCTTT.

This CDR3 reads CASSPRGGGAYEQYF. DNA of the CDR3: TGTGCCAGCTCACCAAGGGGGGGAGGTGCCTACGAGCAGTACTTC. V is TRBV18 and J is TRBJ2-7; D is perhaps TRBD2 (7 bases). Trimming removed 2 bases from V and 2 bases from J, with 13 bases in between. This CDR3 contains 15 residues. Germline CDR1 reads KGHSH; CDR2 reads LQKENI.

The CDR3 reads CASAQGANYEQYF. The CDR3 region has the DNA TGTGCCAGCGCACAGGGGGCTAACTACGAGCAGTACTTC. V and J are TRBV18 and TRBJ2-7; 9 nucleotides agree with TRBD1. CDR1 and CDR2 from the germline V gene are KGHSH and LQKENI. This CDR3 contains 13 residues. V lost 8 bases, J lost 3 bases, and 5 bases stayed unmatched.

This sequence joins TRBV20-1 and TRBJ2-3, with TRBD2 identical over 10 bases. The V gene end was trimmed by 3 bases and the J gene end by 2 bases; junction bases not matched to a gene: 5. The CDR3 has 15 amino acids. Looked up from germline, CDR1 is DFQATT and CDR2 is SNEGSKA (reference sequence). The CDR3 coding sequence is TGCAGTGCTAGTCCTGGACTAGCGGTCACAGATACGCAGTATTTT. It is translated as CSASPGLAVTDTQYF.

This chain links TRBV12-3 or TRBV12-4 with TRBJ1-1, with 7 nucleotides matching TRBD1. V shed 7 bases and J 5 bases; nucleotides not matched to a gene: 7. This CDR3 is built from 13 residues. CDR3 sequence: CASIVTGSTEAFF. CDR3 sequence (DNA): TGTGCCAGCATCGTGACAGGGAGTACTGAAGCTTTCTTT.

The sample holds a few counts of this clone. The rearrangement joins TRBV2 to TRBJ1-1, with 7 bases that match TRBD1. J gave up 5 bases and V 7 bases, and 7 bases lay outside the gene matches. This CDR3 has 13 residues. Germline values: CDR1 SNHLY, CDR2 FYNNEI. The CDR3 loop is CASTEDRATEAFF. CDR3 sequence (DNA): TGTGCCAGCACCGAAGACAGGGCAACTGAAGCTTTCTTT.

The chain recombines TRBV27 with TRBJ1-1, with D possibly TRBD1 on 5 matching bases. The CDR3 has 13 residues. Germline loops: CDR1 MNHEY, CDR2 SMNVEV (reference sequence). V was trimmed by 7 bases and J by 0 bases, leaving 9 bases between them. DNA for the CDR3: TGTGCCAGCATAGCAGGGTTGAACACTGAAGCTTTCTTT. Protein sequence: CASIAGLNTEAFF.

The gene calls are TRBV18 and TRBJ2-5, with D uncertain. Between the trimmed V and J ends, which lost 0 bases and 5 bases, there was a span of 7 bases. This CDR3 is 13 amino acids long. The germline V gene has CDR1 KGHSH and CDR2 LQKENI. For the CDR3, the DNA is TGTGCCAGCTCACCACCCTTCGGGGAGACCCAGTACTTC. It yields the protein CASSPPFGETQYF.

The rearrangement links TRBV4-3 to TRBJ1-4; TRBD1 agrees at 10 bases. J was trimmed by 6 bases and V by 0 bases; bases with no gene match: 1. Germline-derived CDR1 and CDR2 are LGHNA and YSLEER. CDR3 length equals 15 residues. The CDR3 loop is CASSQDGTGDEKLFF. CDR3 nucleotides: TGCGCCAGCAGCCAAGACGGGACAGGGGATGAAAAACTGTTTTTT.

This clone was found a few times. The chain joins TRBV29-1 to TRBJ1-6; TRBD1 agrees at 10 bases. Per germline, CDR1 SQVTM and CDR2 ANQGSEA. With 6 bases clipped from V and 8 bases from J, the junction kept 7 bases outside the gene matches. The CDR3 has 14 residues. The chain's CDR3 is CSVRTGGTYSPLHF. The CDR3 nucleotides are TGCAGCGTGAGGACAGGGGGTACTTATTCACCCCTCCACTTT. Full variable domain (remainder filled in from reference TRBV29-1 and TRBJ1-6): SAVISQKPSRDICQRGTSLTIQCQVDSQVTMMFWYRQQPGQSLTLIATANQGSEATYESGFVIDKFPISRPNLTFSTLTVSNMSPEDSSIYLCSVRTGGTYSPLHFGNGTRLTVT.

The J gene is TRBJ2-1, the V gene TRBV27; D gene ambiguous. The CDR3 is made up of 15 amino acids. Germline V gives CDR1 MNHEY, CDR2 SMNVEV (reference sequence). Between the trimmed V and J ends, which lost 3 bases and 9 bases, there was a span of 18 bases. CDR3 DNA: TGTGCCAGCAGTTTTTCCTACCGCCTTGAGGTTGAGCAGTTCTTC. Its translation: CASSFSYRLEVEQFF.

The chain employs TRBV11-3 and TRBJ1-6, with a tentative D call TRBD1 (6 bases). The germline gives CDR1 SGHNT, CDR2 YENEEA. This CDR3 comprises 15 residues. V lost 4 bases to trimming and J lost 3 bases, with 10 bases between them. The CDR3 region is CASSYGDNYNSPLHF. As DNA, the CDR3 is TGTGCCAGCAGCTACGGGGACAACTATAATTCACCCCTCCACTTT.

This sequence joins TRBV19 and TRBJ1-1; 8 nucleotides align to TRBD1. Germline CDR1 reads LNHDA; CDR2 reads SQIVND (reference sequence). This CDR3 is 16 amino acids long. Trimming took 3 bases from V and 0 from J; bases not matched to a gene: 6. The CDR3 spells CASSIWTGTMNTEAFF. The CDR3 coding sequence is TGTGCCAGTAGTATCTGGACAGGGACCATGAACACTGAAGCTTTCTTT.

J is TRBJ2-5 and V is TRBV7-2; D is perhaps TRBD1 (6 bases). The CDR3 is 13 amino acids. Deletions cut 3 bases from V and 5 bases from J, with 10 bases between. The germline CDR1 and CDR2 sequences are SGHTA and FQGNSA. The CDR3, as DNA: TGTGCCAGCAGCTTCAGGGGCGGGGAGACCCAGTACTTC. Encoded protein: CASSFRGGETQYF.

J is TRBJ1-5 and V is TRBV6-5; D is unclear. This CDR3 contains 13 residues. The germline gives CDR1 MNHEY, CDR2 SVGAGI. V was pared by 6 bases and J by 3 bases, with 9 bases between. The CDR3 loop is CASSPEHNQPQHF. The CDR3 bases are TGTGCCAGCAGCCCCGAGCACAATCAGCCCCAGCATTTT.